The next 10 T cell receptor beta chains were all read from a single sample in a study of blood T cell repertoires in COVID-19. The data were produced by immunoSEQ multiplex PCR, yet TCRdb's version contains in-frame clones alone and is incomplete. The profile shows about 430,000 clones, over 75% of them singletons. The source material was PBMCs or T cells enriched from blood (not recorded which). The receptors derive from a woman in her twenties or thirties with acute COVID-19.

V gene TRBV10-3 combines with J gene TRBJ2-2; TRBD1 matches at 11 bases. The germline gives CDR1 ENHRY, CDR2 SYGVKD. Trimming took 7 bases from V and 6 from J; bases not matched to a gene: 19. This CDR3 has 19 amino acids. The CDR3 loop reads CAIIDLPSLGTGGAGELFF. CDR3 coding DNA: TGTGCCATCATTGATCTCCCCTCTTTAGGGACAGGGGGGGCCGGGGAGCTGTTTTTT.

This clone came up a few times. The CDR3 nucleotides are TGTGCCACCAGTGACCCCTCCGGGACAGGGGACGAGCAGTACTTC. Translation gives CATSDPSGTGDEQYF. The chain couples TRBV24-1 to TRBJ2-7; 10 nucleotides match TRBD1. The CDR3 consists of 15 residues. Germline V CDR1 and CDR2: KGHDR, SFDVKD. After removal of 4 bases from V and 5 bases from J, the junction contained 7 bases not matched to a gene.

V usage is TRBV24-1 and J usage is TRBJ1-1; TRBD1 might be the D (5 bases). CDR1 KGHDR and CDR2 SFDVKD come from the germline V gene. The CDR3 loop spans 12 amino acids. V lost 8 bases and J 8 bases, leaving 14 bases between the germline ends. The CDR3 DNA reads TGTGCCACCATGGGAAGGGGAAGGGAAGCTTTCTTT. It specifies CATMGRGREAFF.

V and J are TRBV6-4 and TRBJ2-3; a weak D match, TRBD1 (5 bases). This CDR3 is built from 16 residues. Trimming stripped 0 bases from V and 1 base from J, with 11 bases between. Germline CDR1 reads MRHNA; CDR2 reads SNTAGT. Here the CDR3 DNA reads TGTGCCAGCAGTGACTCGGCAGGGCCCCGCACAGATACGCAGTATTTT. Translation: CASSDSAGPRTDTQYF.

V is TRBV18 and J is TRBJ1-2, with 7 bases fitting TRBD1. The CDR3 runs to 16 residues. Per the germline V gene, CDR1 is KGHSH and CDR2 is LQKENI. Losses at the gene ends were 2 bases for V and 2 bases for J; bases not matched to a gene: 8. The CDR3 sequence is CASSPAIAGGNYGYTF. DNA of the CDR3: TGTGCCAGCTCACCAGCTATCGCAGGGGGAAACTATGGCTACACCTTC.

This chain joins TRBV3-1 (or the pseudogene TRBV3-2) and TRBJ1-4, with TRBD1 identical over 7 bases. The V gene's germline CDR1 is LGHDT and CDR2 YNNKEL (reference sequence). V dropped 0 bases and J dropped 5; count of bases not matched to a gene: 3. The CDR3 is 15 residues long. In DNA, the CDR3 is TGTGCCAGCAGCCAAGAAGGGGGCCCCAATGAAAAACTGTTTTTT. Translated: CASSQEGGPNEKLFF.

CDR3 sequence (DNA): TGTGCCAGCAGCGCCGGGCGGGGGGGGCCGTTTGAGCAGTTCTTC. It encodes CASSAGRGGPFEQFF. The V and J genes are TRBV14 and TRBJ2-1; 9 bases are a match to TRBD2. CDR1 and CDR2 (germline): SGHDN, FVKESK. Trimming took 5 bases from V and 9 from J; bases not matched to a gene: 11. The CDR3 contains 15 residues.

This chain joins TRBV24-1 and TRBJ1-5; 7 positions agree with TRBD1. The germline CDR1 and CDR2 sequences are KGHDR and SFDVKD. This CDR3 comprises 17 residues. Trimming took 0 bases from V and 6 from J; bases not matched to a gene: 10. The CDR3 nucleotides are TGTGCCACCAGTGATTTGCCGCGACAGGGCGAAGTTCAGCCCCAGCATTTT. Translating it yields CATSDLPRQGEVQPQHF.

The rearrangement uses TRBV3-1 (or the pseudogene TRBV3-2) and TRBJ2-7, with TRBD1 as a possible D gene (6 bases). Looked up from germline, CDR1 is LGHDT and CDR2 is YNNKEL (reference sequence). V shed 5 bases and J shed 0 bases, with 14 bases lying between them. The CDR3 has 15 amino acids. The CDR3 DNA is TGTGCCAGCAGCATCGACAGGATAAGCTCCTACGAGCAGTACTTC. Translated: CASSIDRISSYEQYF.

The chain employs TRBV6-5 and TRBJ2-7, with D uncertain. This CDR3 is built from 11 residues. Germline-derived CDR1 and CDR2 are MNHEY and SVGAGI. Trimming pared 3 bases from V and 7 bases from J, leaving 7 bases between. CDR3 loop: CASSYIGEQYF. The CDR3, as DNA: TGTGCCAGCAGTTATATCGGGGAGCAGTACTTC.